This TCR beta chain was retrieved from a study of blood T cell repertoires in COVID-19. Looking at the study overall: The analysed material was cDNA or gDNA that came from T cells, B-cell-depleted T cells, or PBMCs.

This clone was seen just once. Trimming left V 7 bases short and J 9 bases short, with 10 bases between. This CDR3 contains 12 residues. CDR1 is LNHDA and CDR2 is SQIVND in the germline V gene (reference sequence). Sequenced by immunoSEQ multiplex PCR; TCRdb stores in-frame clones only, minus some. The table includes around 190,000 clones, approximately 80% detected once. This receptor was identified in a human donor in a cohort sampled during active COVID-19. Material: peripheral blood. The chain is built from TRBV19 and TRBJ1-6; D unresolved. In DNA form, the CDR3 reads TGTGCCAGTATGAGCGAGGGTTCACCCCTCCACTTT. Translating it yields CASMSEGSPLHF.